Listed here is a single TCR beta chain. Its antigen remains unidentified. Qualities for individual bases were not recorded, and no much larger clone is one base off. As encoded in the germline V gene, CDR1 is SGHTA while CDR2 is FQGNSA. V drops 6 bases and J drops 5 bases, leaving 16 bases in between. The CDR3, cysteine through phenylalanine, is 14 amino acids long. CDR3 DNA is the only sequence kept; it has 42 bases, read in frame from the first base. This sample's time point label indicates: cycle 4 day 1 (C4D1), after around six weeks of nivolumab. Every trial patient had relapsed after autologous stem cell transplantation, and cohorts A, B and C differed in prior brentuximab vedotin exposure. Magnetic negative selection with a Miltenyi CD4+ T cell isolation kit was used to purify CD4+ T cells from thawed PBMCs. The trial cohort comprised 60 or so patients with relapsed/refractory classical Hodgkin lymphoma whose best overall responses were complete response, partial response or progressive disease. Trial patients were treated with single-agent nivolumab in the multi-cohort phase II CheckMate 205 trial. An independent review committee assessed best overall response by applying the 2007 International Working Group response criteria. Trial PBMCs were collected immediately before nivolumab initiation (C1D1) and during therapy at cycle 2 day 1 and cycle 4 day 1. After peripheral blood was drawn into 8 mL Vacutainer Cell Preparation Tubes, PBMCs were isolated by centrifugation and then cryopreserved. Purified CD4+ and CD8+ fractions were prepared only for cases where an additional PBMC sample was available. Magnetically labelled cells were removed on LS columns in a quadroMACS separator, and the flow-through was retained as the purified fraction.

Genomic DNA was isolated using the Qiagen DNeasy kit from unsorted PBMCs as well as from negatively selected CD4+ and CD8+ fractions. TCR beta CDR3 regions were subjected to amplification by immunoSEQ multiplex PCR with primers that anneal to V and J segments. Amplification bias was minimized using a synthetic immune receptor repertoire, and residual bias was removed computationally after sequencing. The paper's data handling went like this. Custom Python scripts were used to quantify repertoire diversity as the Shannon entropy index. Unsorted, CD4+ and CD8+ repertoires were analyzed separately, except in combined analyses where CD4+ and CD8+ sequences were merged in silico. Clonal expansion was defined as at least a 2-fold frequency increase after treatment relative to C1D1, with a pseudocount of 0.5 for undetected baseline clones. Singleton clones were defined as clones with 0 or 1 copy at C1D1, and non-singleton clones were defined as clones with 2 or more copies. By matching protein sequences in sorted samples from the same patient, clones expanded in unsorted samples were annotated as CD4+, CD8+ or unknown. Diversity changes from C1D1 to C4D1 were tested in paired samples using Wilcoxon tests. TCRdb holds this immuneACCESS table with in-frame rearrangements only. Some clones are missing; in checked studies, unresolved V genes explain under half, and the rest has no known cause. V and J calls and clone size follow that table, whereas D and trimming were derived from the DNA. The sample data list about 20,000 clones, and approximately 67% of these were observed just once. Roughly 1.2% of the sample comes from the top ten.

The data were obtained in a study of PD-1 blockade in classical Hodgkin lymphoma (dated by TCRdb to between 2020 and 2021). Background for the entire study: Nivolumab dosing was 3 mg/kg intravenously every 2 weeks, continuing until either disease progression or unacceptable toxicity. A peripheral blood immune signature of response to PD-1 blockade in classical Hodgkin lymphoma was defined using TCR beta sequencing and CyTOF.

General study outcomes and caveats: Only a single clinical trial cohort was studied, and what caused the repertoire differences, possibly disease activity or prior therapy, remained undefined. Among trial patients, those achieving complete response had baseline diversity similar to that of newly diagnosed patients, while diversity was significantly lower in partial responders and progressors. Baseline TCR diversity was reported to be lower in newly diagnosed patients than in healthy donors and to be lower still in relapsed/refractory patients. By C4D1, a significant rise was seen in CD4+ TCR diversity but not in CD8+ TCR diversity (p=0.0027 vs p=0.16), and the rise was most apparent among complete responders (p=0.02). Lower diversity was observed in patients in whom nivolumab was started less than 1 year after ASCT, and these patients were excluded from later analyses so that confounding by immune reconstitution would be avoided.

This sequence was found in a human donor with classical Hodgkin lymphoma. Sample: CD4+ T cells from blood, taken before the fourth cycle of nivolumab. This chain is built from TRBV7-2 and TRBJ1-1; the D segment could be TRBD1, given 6 matching bases. The CDR3 reads CASSLTGRSTEAFF. The sequence in DNA is TGTGCCAGCAGTTTAACAGGGCGGAGTACTGAAGCTTTCTTT.